The 14 T cell receptor beta chains reported below all come from one sample, sequenced in a study of Ad26.COV2.S vaccination and SARS-CoV-2 variants. Generated by immunoSEQ multiplex PCR, the TCRdb table keeps only in-frame clones and is missing some. The sample shows some 350,000 clones, roughly 85% of them seen only once. Regarding treatment: around 19 received Ad26.COV2.S at low or high dose, single or two shots; several received placebo; per-sample allocation not given. Material that was analyzed had been drawn on day 63 after the first vaccine or placebo injection. The starting material was peripheral blood, obtained in a trial of Ad26.COV2.S vaccine versus placebo. The origin of the receptors is a person aged 18 to 59 who received the Ad26.COV2.S COVID-19 vaccine or a placebo.

The chain combines TRBV5-1 with TRBJ2-7; 12 bases fit TRBD2. V gave up 4 bases and J gave up 1 base; unmatched junction bases: 6. CDR1 is SGHRS and CDR2 is YFSETQ in the germline V gene. This CDR3 contains 16 residues. The CDR3, as DNA: TGCGCCAGCAGCCGGGGACTAGCGGGCTTTTCCTACGAGCAGTACTTC. Translating it yields CASSRGLAGFSYEQYF.

Concerning this clone itself: The same CDR3 arises from other DNA sequences in this sample as well. The rearrangement links TRBV11-2 to TRBJ2-5; D might be TRBD1 (5 bases). The ends were cut back, 1 base at V and 1 base at J, with 7 bases in the middle. This CDR3 has 14 amino acids. Germline V CDR1 and CDR2: SGHAT, FQNNGV. The CDR3 sequence is CASSLVRGQETQYF. The DNA for the CDR3 is TGTGCCAGCAGCTTAGTAAGGGGCCAAGAGACCCAGTACTTC.

The chain combines TRBV25-1 with TRBJ1-1; D perhaps matches TRBD1 (6 bases). CDR3 length: 13 residues. V was shortened by 8 bases and J by 1 base, with 11 bases between the two germline ends. Germline V gene data show CDR1 as MGHDK and CDR2 as SYGVNS. CDR3 bases: TGTGCCAGCCGACTGGACAGGAACACTGAAGCTTTCTTT. Amino acid sequence: CASRLDRNTEAFF.

This clone occurred a few times. The rearrangement joins TRBV30 to TRBJ2-7; the match to TRBD2 covers 9 bases. J gave up 7 bases and V 4 bases, and 5 bases lay outside the gene matches. This CDR3 is built from 12 residues. Germline loops: CDR1 GTSNPN, CDR2 SVGIG (reference sequence). The CDR3 nucleotides read TGTGCCTGGACTAGCGGGAAAAGGGAGCAGTACTTC. As protein: CAWTSGKREQYF.

The genes are TRBV15 and TRBJ1-5; TRBD1 matches at 7 bases. Germline CDR1 LNHNV, CDR2 YYDKDF (reference sequence). This CDR3 has 16 amino acids. The V and J ends lost 1 base and 2 bases, in that order; junction bases with no gene match: 5. The CDR3 spells CATSRVDRAGNQPQHF. In nucleotides, the CDR3 is TGTGCCACCAGCAGAGTCGACAGGGCTGGCAATCAGCCCCAGCATTTT.

This clone was seen many times. Here the CDR3 reads CASSFAGGGKANEKLFF. The CDR3 DNA is TGTGCCAGCAGCTTCGCCGGAGGGGGCAAGGCTAATGAAAAACTGTTTTTT. The chain links TRBV7-9 to TRBJ1-4, with TRBD1 matching 7 bases. Germline V gene sequence: CDR1 SEHNR, CDR2 FQNEAQ (reference sequence). With 3 bases clipped from V and 3 bases from J, the junction kept 10 bases outside the gene matches. There are 17 residues in the CDR3.

This rearrangement joins TRBV19 to TRBJ1-5; 7 bases fit TRBD1. V was pared by 3 bases and J by 2 bases, with 7 bases of the junction left unmatched. The CDR3 is made up of 16 amino acids. Germline loops: CDR1 LNHDA, CDR2 SQIVND (reference sequence). The DNA for the CDR3 is TGTGCCAGTAGTATGACCCCGACAGGGCGCAATCAGCCCCAGCATTTT. Amino acid sequence: CASSMTPTGRNQPQHF.

The rearrangement links TRBV5-8 to TRBJ2-7; 9 nucleotides agree with TRBD2. The CDR3 covers 15 residues. J was trimmed by 4 bases and V by 0 bases; bases with no gene match: 5. Germline values: CDR1 SGHTS, CDR2 YDEGEE. The CDR3 DNA sequence: TGTGCCAGCAGCTTGGGAGCGGGGGGCTCTTACGAGCAGTACTTC. Its protein product is CASSLGAGGSYEQYF.

The chain combines TRBV5-1 with TRBJ2-2, with 10 bases fitting TRBD1. Germline V CDR1 and CDR2: SGHRS, YFSETQ. Losses at the gene ends were 4 bases for V and 5 bases for J; bases not matched to a gene: 8. The CDR3 spans 16 residues. The chain's CDR3 is CASSGPGQGGTGELFF. CDR3 bases: TGCGCCAGCAGCGGACCAGGACAGGGGGGGACCGGGGAGCTGTTTTTT.

The chain joins TRBV7-2 to TRBJ1-1; weak D call: TRBD1 (5 bases). Germline V gene data show CDR1 as SGHTA and CDR2 as FQGNSA. The CDR3 spans 15 residues. Trimming left V 3 bases short and J 4 bases short, with 15 bases between. The CDR3 loop reads CASSFTFGGGTEAFF. The CDR3 nucleotides are TGTGCCAGCAGCTTCACATTCGGGGGGGGCACTGAAGCTTTCTTT. Based on the CDR3 plus reference TRBV7-2 and TRBJ1-1, the full variable domain is GAGVSQSPSNKVTEKGKDVELRCDPISGHTALYWYRQSLGQGLEFLIYFQGNSAPDKSGLPSDRFSAERTGGSVSTLTIQRTQQEDSAVYLCASSFTFGGGTEAFFGQGTRLTVV.

The genes are TRBV7-8 and TRBJ1-1; D may be TRBD1 (5 bases). The CDR3 is 14 amino acids. Germline-derived CDR1 and CDR2 are SGHVS and FQNEAQ. Trimming took 1 base from V and 2 from J, leaving 8 bases between them. Written as DNA, the CDR3 is TGTGCCAGCAGCTTAGGGGGGGACAACACTGAAGCTTTCTTT. This gives the protein CASSLGGDNTEAFF.

The V gene is TRBV7-9, the J gene TRBJ2-7; D might be TRBD1 (6 bases). The CDR3 runs 14 residues. V lost 2 bases to trimming and J lost 5 bases, with 13 bases between them. Per germline, CDR1 SEHNR and CDR2 FQNEAQ (reference sequence). Here the CDR3 reads CASSLLGHSHEQYF. The CDR3 DNA reads as TGTGCCAGCAGCTTATTGGGACACTCTCACGAGCAGTACTTC.

V is TRBV20-1 and J is TRBJ1-1; a possible D gene is TRBD1 (6 bases). Trimming removed 6 bases from V and 7 bases from J, with 9 bases in between. In germline, CDR1 is DFQATT, CDR2 SNEGSKA (reference sequence). The CDR3 length is 10 residues. The CDR3 region has the DNA TGCAGTGCCCGACAGGTTGAAGCTTTCTTT. The encoded protein is CSARQVEAFF.

The V and J genes are TRBV29-1 and TRBJ1-1; D might be TRBD1 (6 bases). The germline CDR1 and CDR2 sequences are SQVTM and ANQGSEA. The CDR3 is 16 residues long. V lost 4 bases and J 2 bases, leaving 20 bases between the germline ends. The CDR3 region has the DNA TGCAGCGTTGGCAGGGGATACTTGGGTGCCAACACTGAAGCTTTCTTT. Translated: CSVGRGYLGANTEAFF.